These 11 T cell receptor beta chains originate from one sample sequenced in a study of STAT3 mutations in large granular lymphocyte leukemia. Findings and limits, study-wide: Every T-cell large granular lymphocyte leukemia patient had at least one immunodominant TCR beta clonotype.

The assay was immunoSEQ multiplex PCR, and TCRdb's table has in-frame clones only and misses some. Of about 16,000 clones detected, roughly 81% appear once; the ten largest clones hold roughly 8.6%. The antigens of these receptors remain unknown. Sequencing used peripheral blood mononuclear cells. These receptors all come from a man over 45 with T-cell large granular lymphocyte leukemia. Some clones in this sample may be carry-over from other donors' samples.

The CDR3 reads CASRTGGHYEQYF. DNA for the CDR3: TGTGCCAGTCGGACAGGGGGACACTACGAGCAGTACTTC. The chain carries TRBV28 and TRBJ2-7; 10 bases are shared with TRBD1. Germline trimming cut 9 bases from V and 3 bases from J; bases unmatched to any gene: 5. Germline V lookup: CDR1 MDHEN, CDR2 SYDVKM. The CDR3 contains 13 residues.

This rearrangement joins TRBV21-1 to TRBJ2-6. TRBV21-1 is a documented pseudogene. The CDR3 has 16 amino acids. CDR3 sequence (DNA): TGTGCCAGCAGCAAATTTCGGGGCGCTGGGGCCAACGTCCTGACTTTC. Its translation: CASSKFRGAGANVLTF.

This clone was recorded a few times. This chain joins TRBV28 and TRBJ1-5; 7 bases fit TRBD1. Germline CDR1 reads MDHEN; CDR2 reads SYDVKM. CDR3 length: 13 amino acids. V was clipped by 6 bases and J by 4 bases; unmatched bases: 3. CDR3 bases: TGTGCCAGCAGCCGGGACAGAAATCAGCCCCAGCATTTT. Protein product: CASSRDRNQPQHF.

This clone was detected only once. V is TRBV10-3 and J is TRBJ2-1; D is possibly TRBD2 (6 bases). Trimming took 4 bases from V and 8 from J, leaving 9 bases between them. The CDR3 loop spans 12 amino acids. Germline V lookup: CDR1 ENHRY, CDR2 SYGVKD. This chain's CDR3 is CAISGLVDEQFF. In DNA, the CDR3 is TGTGCCATCAGTGGACTAGTCGATGAGCAGTTCTTC.

This clone was observed once. This chain uses TRBV5-1 with TRBJ2-5; D is possibly TRBD1 (5 bases). This CDR3 has 15 amino acids. With 6 bases removed from V and 4 bases from J, the gap between germline ends came to 19 bases. Germline V lookup: CDR1 SGHRS, CDR2 YFSETQ. The CDR3: CASKNPAGKGETQYF. The CDR3 coding sequence is TGCGCCAGCAAAAACCCGGCAGGGAAGGGAGAGACCCAGTACTTC.

The chain carries TRBV6-5 and TRBJ2-7; D remains ambiguous. This CDR3 contains 13 residues. Trimming cost V 5 bases and J 9 bases, with 17 bases left between them. The germline gives CDR1 MNHEY, CDR2 SVGAGI. The CDR3 region has the DNA TGTGCCAGCAGTCCCGGCGTAACGATTGGGCAGTACTTC. It encodes CASSPGVTIGQYF.

The V gene is TRBV19, the J gene TRBJ2-1; D is uncertain. Per the germline V gene, CDR1 is LNHDA and CDR2 is SQIVND (reference sequence). The germline V and J ends were trimmed by 5 bases and 0 bases, with 14 bases remaining between them. The CDR3 covers 16 residues. CDR3 loop: CASSPRASSSYNEQFF. DNA for the CDR3: TGTGCCAGTAGTCCAAGGGCCTCCAGCTCCTACAATGAGCAGTTCTTC.

The chain recombines TRBV6-5 with TRBJ2-7, with 7 positions matching TRBD1. The CDR3 extends over 13 amino acids. The germline V gene encodes CDR1 MNHEY and CDR2 SVGAGI. V lost 4 bases and J lost 5; bases outside the gene matches: 5. The CDR3 region is CASSLTGIHEQYF. CDR3 in DNA: TGTGCCAGCAGTTTGACAGGGATTCACGAGCAGTACTTC.

The gene calls are TRBV5-8 and TRBJ2-7; D is undetermined. This CDR3 region has 14 residues. V was shortened by 5 bases and J by 3 bases, with 15 bases between the two germline ends. From germline, CDR1 is SGHTS and CDR2 YDEGEE. The DNA of the CDR3 is TGTGCCAGCAGACCGAGGTGGCGCCTCTACGAGCAGTACTTC. It codes for CASRPRWRLYEQYF. The variable domain in full, completed from reference TRBV5-8 and TRBJ2-7, reads EAGVTQSPTHLIKTRGQQATLRCSPISGHTSVYWYQQALGLGLQFLLWYDEGEERNRGNFPPRFSGRQFPNYSSELNVNALELEDSALYLCASRPRWRLYEQYFGPGTRLTVT.

The DNA of the CDR3 is TGCGCCAGCAGCTTAAGATCACCCGCCTCTGGGGCCAACGTCCTGACTTTC. Its protein product is CASSLRSPASGANVLTF. The chain uses TRBV5-1 and TRBJ2-6; D uncertain. V was clipped by 2 bases and J by 0 bases, with 12 bases between them. The germline gives CDR1 SGHRS, CDR2 YFSETQ. This CDR3 spans 17 amino acids. Complete variable domain (other parts from reference TRBV5-1 and TRBJ2-6): KAGVTQTPRYLIKTRGQQVTLSCSPISGHRSVSWYQQTPGQGLQFLFEYFSETQRNKGNFPGRFSGRQFSNSRSEMNVSTLELGDSALYLCASSLRSPASGANVLTFGAGSRLTVL.

This chain links TRBV7-3 with TRBJ2-7; 9 nucleotides align to TRBD1. V was pared by 4 bases and J by 6 bases, with 4 bases of the junction left unmatched. CDR3 length equals 13 residues. Germline CDR1 is SGHTA and CDR2 is FQGTGA. CDR3 sequence reads: CASSSDRGGEQYF. In DNA form, the CDR3 reads TGTGCCAGCAGCTCGGACAGGGGAGGCGAGCAGTACTTC.